This T cell receptor (beta chain) emerged from a study of T cells in localized non-small cell lung cancer. There are 15 residues in the CDR3. Deletions cut 4 bases from V and 2 bases from J, with 15 bases between. The germline V gene encodes CDR1 SGHNT and CDR2 YYREEE (reference sequence). Only in-frame clones appear in the TCRdb table, and some are missing; sequencing was by immunoSEQ multiplex PCR. The sample includes tens of thousands of clones, over 75% of them seen just once. Overall study results and limits: Adjacent lung exhibited a median of 57 among the 100 most abundant tumor clones. It was uninvolved adjacent lung that showed the highest T cell clonality, exceeding tumor.

Comments on this clone: The antigen remains unidentified.

Material: peripheral blood, obtained before any cancer treatment. The TCR comes from a female donor over 55 with stage II squamous cell lung carcinoma. The chain has TRBV5-4 and TRBJ1-1, with a tentative D call TRBD1 (5 bases). CDR3 sequence: CASSPSRQGNTEAFF. CDR3 DNA: TGTGCCAGCAGCCCATCTAGGCAGGGCAACACTGAAGCTTTCTTT.